Each of the 24 T cell receptor beta chains below was sequenced from the same sample in a study of blood T cell repertoires in COVID-19. Assay used: immunoSEQ multiplex PCR; TCRdb lists only in-frame clones, some missing. The profile covers about 240,000 clones, with around 84% appearing a single time and less than 8.5% taken by the ten largest. The sequenced sample consisted of peripheral blood. These receptors came from a woman aged 70-85 years with active or convalescent COVID-19.

This clone came up a few times. The J gene is TRBJ2-1, the V gene TRBV3-1 (or the pseudogene TRBV3-2); weak D call: TRBD2 (6 bases). This CDR3 contains 15 residues. Trimming removed 0 bases from V and 5 bases from J, with 11 bases in between. CDR1 is LGHDT and CDR2 is YNNKEL in the germline V gene (reference sequence). CDR3 nucleotide sequence: TGTGCCAGCAGCCAAGAGTGGGGACTGAACAATGAGCAGTTCTTC. Translating gives CASSQEWGLNNEQFF.

This chain links TRBV7-8 with TRBJ2-7; 7 nucleotides match TRBD1. Trimming at V came to 7 bases and at J to 4 bases, leaving 10 bases not matched to a gene. The germline V gene has CDR1 SGHVS and CDR2 FQNEAQ. This CDR3 has 14 amino acids. The CDR3 DNA sequence: TGTGCCAGCACCCTGAGACAGGGAAGGTACGAGCAGTACTTC. Translating it yields CASTLRQGRYEQYF. The full variable domain, its missing parts supplied by reference TRBV7-8 and TRBJ2-7, is GAGVSQSPRYKVAKRGQDVALRCDPISGHVSLFWYQQALGQGPEFLTYFQNEAQLDKSGLPSDRFFAERPEGSVSTLKIQRTQQEDSAVYLCASTLRQGRYEQYFGPGTRLTVT.

About this clone itself: The junction departs from germline at one end; a sequencing error may be responsible. V and J are TRBV7-9 and TRBJ1-4; D remains ambiguous. The CDR3 spans 11 residues. Germline lookup yields CDR1 SEHNR and CDR2 FQNEAQ (reference sequence). This chain's CDR3 is CASSRTEELFF. Here the CDR3 DNA reads TGTGCCAGCAGCAGGACTGAAGAACTGTTTTTT.

The DNA for the CDR3 is TGTGCCAGCAGCCCCGAAGGGGGAGGGCTCGGGGCCGGGGAGCTGTTTTTT. Amino acid sequence: CASSPEGGGLGAGELFF. The V call is TRBV7-2, the J call TRBJ2-2; tentatively, D is TRBD2 (7 bases). The V gene lost 5 bases and the J gene lost 6 bases, with 22 bases spanning the gap. The CDR3 length is 17 residues. Looked up from germline, CDR1 is SGHTA and CDR2 is FQGNSA.

The chain links TRBV7-2 to TRBJ2-1; D is unclear. V shed 1 base and J shed 5 bases, with 12 bases lying between them. The CDR3 extends over 15 amino acids. Germline CDR1 and CDR2: SGHTA and FQGNSA. The CDR3 coding sequence is TGTGCCAGCAGCTTAGACCCTAGACGGCACAATGAGCAGTTCTTC. It encodes CASSLDPRRHNEQFF.

V usage is TRBV27 and J usage is TRBJ1-1; possibly TRBD1 for D (5 bases). CDR1 is MNHEY, CDR2 SMNVEV, per germline (reference sequence). CDR3 length: 13 residues. Trimming pared 5 bases from V and 5 bases from J, leaving 12 bases between. CDR3 DNA: TGTGCCAGCAGTCCGTCGACAGTTACTGAAGCTTTCTTT. Encoded protein: CASSPSTVTEAFF.

V is TRBV29-1 and J is TRBJ2-1; 7 bases map to TRBD1. This CDR3 has 13 amino acids. V was clipped by 4 bases and J by 3 bases; unmatched bases: 3. CDR1 and CDR2 from the germline V gene are SQVTM and ANQGSEA. The CDR3: CSVGQGDYNEQFF. The CDR3 DNA reads as TGCAGCGTTGGACAGGGAGACTACAATGAGCAGTTCTTC.

The chain recombines TRBV7-2 with TRBJ1-4, with D possibly matching TRBD1 (5 bases). The V gene's germline CDR1 is SGHTA and CDR2 FQGNSA. Trimming took 5 bases from V and 6 from J, leaving 13 bases between them. The CDR3 loop spans 14 amino acids. The CDR3 loop is CASSLRWGDEKLFF. The CDR3 DNA reads TGTGCCAGCAGCCTGCGATGGGGGGATGAAAAACTGTTTTTT.

V and J are TRBV5-1 and TRBJ1-6; D remains unclear. CDR1 is SGHRS, CDR2 YFSETQ, per germline. Trimming took 0 bases from V and 11 from J, leaving 12 bases between them. This CDR3 contains 14 residues. CDR3 sequence: CASSLGGEGTPLHF. The CDR3 DNA reads as TGCGCCAGCAGCTTGGGCGGGGAAGGGACACCCCTCCACTTT.

The rearrangement links TRBV6-2 or TRBV6-3 to TRBJ2-3, with D possibly matching TRBD2 (6 bases). V was clipped by 4 bases and J by 0 bases, with 11 bases between them. CDR1 and CDR2 (germline): MNHEY, SVGEGT. The CDR3 spans 15 residues. The DNA for the CDR3 is TGTGCCAGCAGTTGGGGGGATTCTAGCACAGATACGCAGTATTTT. Translation gives CASSWGDSSTDTQYF.

About this clone: At one boundary the junction diverges from the germline segment, which might be a read error. The chain employs TRBV5-6 and TRBJ2-1, with D maybe TRBD1 (5 bases). Germline V lookup: CDR1 SGHDT, CDR2 YYEEEE. This CDR3 comprises 16 residues. The CDR3 DNA is TGTGCCAGCAGGGACGAAGGGGATAGCTCCGACAATGAGCAGTTCTTC. It translates to CASRDEGDSSDNEQFF.

The chain carries TRBV19 and TRBJ2-7; D is unclear. There are 13 residues in the CDR3. Trimming left V 4 bases short and J 1 base short, with 8 bases between. In germline, CDR1 is LNHDA, CDR2 SQIVND (reference sequence). CDR3 protein: CASSSLDSYEQYF. The CDR3 coding sequence is TGTGCCAGTAGTAGTTTAGATTCCTACGAGCAGTACTTC.

The chain is built from TRBV5-1 and TRBJ1-1, with D possibly TRBD1 on 5 matching bases. Germline CDR1 SGHRS, CDR2 YFSETQ. Trimming shortened V by 6 bases and J by 4 bases, and 16 bases separated the two germline ends. The CDR3 loop spans 14 amino acids. The CDR3 DNA sequence: TGCGCCAGCATCAAGGACACCTTGGGCACTGAAGCTTTCTTT. Protein: CASIKDTLGTEAFF.

The chain links TRBV10-3 to TRBJ1-1; possibly TRBD1 for D (5 bases). The CDR3 is made up of 13 amino acids. The V gene lost 7 bases and the J gene lost 5 bases, with 14 bases spanning the gap. The germline V gene encodes CDR1 ENHRY and CDR2 SYGVKD. The CDR3 nucleotides are TGTGCCATCAATACAGTCAGGGAAACTGAAGCTTTCTTT. Its translation is CAINTVRETEAFF.

This clone has just a few counts. The chain combines TRBV6-1 with TRBJ1-1; TRBD1 agrees at 12 bases. Germline V gene lookup returns CDR1 MNHNS and CDR2 SASEGT. Germline trimming cut 4 bases from V and 4 bases from J; bases unmatched to any gene: 7. The CDR3 is 16 amino acids. The CDR3 is CASSGPGQGAGTEAFF. Written as DNA, the CDR3 is TGTGCCAGCAGTGGCCCGGGACAGGGGGCGGGCACTGAAGCTTTCTTT.

The table lists this clone with a count of one. The chain uses TRBV27 and TRBJ2-1; the D gene is possibly TRBD2 (6 bases). CDR1 is MNHEY, CDR2 SMNVEV, per germline (reference sequence). The germline V and J ends were trimmed by 5 bases and 0 bases, with 14 bases remaining between them. CDR3 length: 16 amino acids. CDR3 residues: CASSPWDSSSYNEQFF. The DNA for the CDR3 is TGTGCCAGCAGTCCCTGGGACTCCAGCTCCTACAATGAGCAGTTCTTC.

The J gene is TRBJ1-4, the V gene TRBV7-2; the match to TRBD1 covers 7 bases. This CDR3 is 14 amino acids long. The V and J ends lost 4 bases and 8 bases, in that order; junction bases with no gene match: 7. Germline CDR1 and CDR2: SGHTA and FQGNSA. The CDR3 spells CASSSTGVGEKLFF. CDR3 DNA sequence: TGTGCCAGCAGCTCAACAGGGGTGGGAGAAAAACTGTTTTTT.

V usage is TRBV19 and J usage is TRBJ2-6; D is ambiguous. Per the germline V gene, CDR1 is LNHDA and CDR2 is SQIVND (reference sequence). Between the trimmed V and J ends, which lost 5 bases and 0 bases, there was a span of 8 bases. The CDR3 extends over 15 amino acids. The DNA of the CDR3 is TGTGCCAGTAGTCCCTTAGCCTCTGGGGCCAACGTCCTGACTTTC. Its translation is CASSPLASGANVLTF.

The rearrangement joins TRBV4-3 to TRBJ2-5; 15 nucleotides agree with TRBD2. Germline V gene lookup returns CDR1 LGHNA and CDR2 YSLEER. The CDR3 consists of 18 residues. J gave up 5 bases and V 0 bases, and 7 bases lay outside the gene matches. The CDR3 DNA sequence: TGCGCCAGCAGCCAAGATCGGGGACTAGCGGGGGGTTTGGAGACCCAGTACTTC. As protein: CASSQDRGLAGGLETQYF.

The J gene is TRBJ1-5, the V gene TRBV18; D perhaps matches TRBD1 (6 bases). V lost 1 base and J lost 7, with 14 bases in between. The CDR3 contains 15 residues. Germline CDR1 reads KGHSH; CDR2 reads LQKENI. CDR3 nucleotide sequence: TGTGCCAGCTCACCACTTGGACAGTCCTTCCAGCCCCAGCATTTT. Amino acid sequence: CASSPLGQSFQPQHF.

The chain links TRBV25-1 to TRBJ1-3, with D tentatively TRBD1 (6 bases). The V end lost 7 bases, the J end lost 0 bases, and 10 bases lay between the germline ends. The CDR3 covers 14 residues. Germline CDR1 reads MGHDK; CDR2 reads SYGVNS. The CDR3 sequence: CASTTRGSGNTIYF. DNA of the CDR3: TGTGCCAGCACCACCAGGGGCTCTGGAAACACCATATATTTT.

The chain employs TRBV5-5 and TRBJ1-3, with 8 bases matching TRBD1. Germline lookup yields CDR1 SGHKS and CDR2 YYEKEE (reference sequence). V trimming: 4 bases; J trimming: 2 bases; junction bases outside the gene matches: 2. This CDR3 is built from 14 residues. The CDR3 sequence: CASSQQGAGNTIYF. In DNA form, the CDR3 reads TGTGCCAGCAGCCAACAGGGGGCTGGAAACACCATATATTTT.

Only a few counts were recorded for this clone. The chain joins TRBV7-2 to TRBJ1-1; tentative D call: TRBD1 (6 bases). The V end lost 8 bases, the J end lost 1 base, and 11 bases lay between the germline ends. Germline V gene lookup returns CDR1 SGHTA and CDR2 FQGNSA. The CDR3 has 13 amino acids. The CDR3 sequence: CASGGGPNTEAFF. The CDR3 coding sequence is TGTGCCAGCGGCGGGGGCCCGAACACTGAAGCTTTCTTT.

V and J are TRBV5-1 and TRBJ2-2; 7 positions match TRBD1. The CDR3 contains 16 residues. Germline V gene sequence: CDR1 SGHRS, CDR2 YFSETQ. The V and J ends lost 0 bases and 1 base, in that order; junction bases with no gene match: 3. CDR3 coding DNA: TGCGCCAGCAGCTTGGAAGGGGGCCTGAACACCGGGGAGCTGTTTTTT. It specifies CASSLEGGLNTGELFF.